The count of the clone carrying this T cell receptor beta chain is one. Antigen: not known. Only in-frame clones appear in the TCRdb table, and some are missing; sequencing was by immunoSEQ multiplex PCR. The sample consists of around 74,000 clones, about nine tenths of them appearing once. Germline V gene sequence: CDR1 SGHAT, CDR2 FQNNGV. The CDR3 is 14 amino acids. Trimming took 1 base from V and 0 from J, leaving 7 bases between them. This record comes from a study of OX40 agonist ivuxolimab in advanced cancers. Study-level information: Patients received the agonistic anti-OX40 (CD134) antibody ivuxolimab. Two cutaneous melanoma patients and one hepatocellular carcinoma patient, three in all, had partial responses.

Study-wide results and caveats: The study observed clonal expansion of CD4+ and CD8+ blood T cells by week 6 at 0.1 to 3.0 mg/kg.

Source: CD4+ or CD8+ T cells sorted from blood, taken in a trial of the OX40 agonist ivuxolimab. The chain carries TRBV11-2 and TRBJ2-7; D tentatively fits TRBD1 or TRBD2 (5 bases each). This clonotype was obtained from an adult with an advanced solid tumor such as melanoma, head and neck, liver or kidney cancer. DNA of the CDR3: TGTGCCAGCAGCTTAGGGGGGTCCTCCTACGAGCAGTACTTC. It codes for CASSLGGSSYEQYF.